A selection of T cell receptor beta chains follows, all from one sample in a study of T cells in Graves' hyperthyroidism and ophthalmopathy. Via MiXCR, TCRdb re-called the multiplex PCR reads, giving one row per CDR3 protein. The sample holds around 690,000 distinct CDR3 sequences; 15% to 20% are singletons and the top ten take around a sixth. The sequencing input was blood. The receptor source for this set is a man between 45 and 60 years old with Graves' hyperthyroidism. The CDR3 runs from the conserved cysteine through the conserved F or W. Each record gives: CDR3 DNA, CDR3 protein, clone size, J gene, D gene, V gene. The D gene is left open where the match is weak. Not every row has a clone size; where given, it reads once, few, many or a size class.

CDR3nt: TGTGCCAGCAGTTACTCGGCCCCCCTAGCGGCAGATACGCAGTATTTT
CDR3aa: CASSYSAPLAADTQYF
abundance: many
j_gene: TRBJ2-3
d_gene: TRBD2
v_gene: TRBV6-2/TRBV6-3

CDR3nt: TGTGCCAGCAGCGGGGCCGGGACAGGGGGCCCATACGAGCAGTACTTC
CDR3aa: CASSGAGTGGPYEQYF
abundance: .
j_gene: TRBJ2-7
d_gene: TRBD1
v_gene: TRBV12-3/TRBV12-4

CDR3nt: TGTGCCAGCAGCTTCGGGGGTTGGAATCAGCCCCAGCATTTT
CDR3aa: CASSFGGWNQPQHF
abundance: few
j_gene: TRBJ1-5
d_gene: .
v_gene: TRBV5-4

CDR3nt: TGTGCCAGCAGCCAAGGAATAAATCAGCCCCAGCATTTT
CDR3aa: CASSQGINQPQHF
abundance: many
j_gene: TRBJ1-5
d_gene: .
v_gene: TRBV3-1

CDR3nt: TGTGCCAGCCGAGGGGCAGGACGAAACACCATATATTTT
CDR3aa: CASRGAGRNTIYF
abundance: many
j_gene: TRBJ1-3
d_gene: .
v_gene: TRBV28

CDR3nt: TGCGCCAGCAGCCAAGTCTTAACAGGGGCTGGAAACACCATATATTTT
CDR3aa: CASSQVLTGAGNTIYF
abundance: .
j_gene: TRBJ1-3
d_gene: TRBD1
v_gene: TRBV4-1

CDR3nt: TGTGCCAGTAGTGTAGCCGGGACACCTAACTATGGCTACACCTTC
CDR3aa: CASSVAGTPNYGYTF
abundance: .
j_gene: TRBJ1-2
d_gene: .
v_gene: TRBV19

CDR3nt: TGTGCCAGCACCCTAGGGACAGGGAACACTGAAGCTTTCTTT
CDR3aa: CASTLGTGNTEAFF
abundance: many
j_gene: TRBJ1-1
d_gene: TRBD1
v_gene: TRBV3-1

CDR3nt: TGTGCCAGCAGCTTAACTTGGCTAGCTGACGCCTACAATGAGCAGTTCTTC
CDR3aa: CASSLTWLADAYNEQFF
abundance: many
j_gene: TRBJ2-1
d_gene: .
v_gene: TRBV11-3

CDR3nt: TGTGCCAGCAGCTCGAGAATACTAGCGAGTTCCTACAATGAGCAGTTCTTC
CDR3aa: CASSSRILASSYNEQFF
abundance: few
j_gene: TRBJ2-1
d_gene: TRBD2
v_gene: TRBV5-5

CDR3nt: TGTGCCAGCAGCGGAGGGGGATCAGGGGTGGAGACCCAGTACTTC
CDR3aa: CASSGGGSGVETQYF
abundance: .
j_gene: TRBJ2-5
d_gene: .
v_gene: TRBV9

CDR3nt: TGTGCCAGCAGTTACTCGTCAGGAGATCAGCCCCAGCATTTT
CDR3aa: CASSYSSGDQPQHF
abundance: .
j_gene: TRBJ1-5
d_gene: .
v_gene: TRBV6-5

CDR3nt: TGTGCCAGCAGGAGGACAGGGACCTACAATGAGCAGTTCTTC
CDR3aa: CASRRTGTYNEQFF
abundance: many
j_gene: TRBJ2-1
d_gene: TRBD1
v_gene: TRBV11-1

CDR3nt: TGTGCCTGCAGACTAGCGGGGACCTACGAGCAGTACTTC
CDR3aa: CACRLAGTYEQYF
abundance: .
j_gene: TRBJ2-7
d_gene: TRBD2
v_gene: TRBV6-1

CDR3nt: TGTGCCAGCAGGGGGAGTTTGTTAGAAAAACTGTTTTTT
CDR3aa: CASRGSLLEKLFF
abundance: many
j_gene: TRBJ1-4
d_gene: .
v_gene: TRBV2

CDR3nt: TGTGCCAGCAGACGGGGACAGGAGAACACCGGGGAGCTGTTTTTT
CDR3aa: CASRRGQENTGELFF
abundance: many
j_gene: TRBJ2-2
d_gene: TRBD1
v_gene: TRBV12-3/TRBV12-4

CDR3nt: TGTGCCAGCAGTCTCGGGACTAGCGGGCATTTACCCTACGAGCAGTACTTC
CDR3aa: CASSLGTSGHLPYEQYF
abundance: .
j_gene: TRBJ2-7
d_gene: TRBD2
v_gene: TRBV28

CDR3nt: TGTGCCAGCAGTCTCAGGGGGCTCTATGGCTACACCTTC
CDR3aa: CASSLRGLYGYTF
abundance: many
j_gene: TRBJ1-2
d_gene: TRBD1
v_gene: TRBV28

CDR3nt: TGTGCCAGCAGCTGGACTAGCGGAGCCTACGAGCAGTACTTC
CDR3aa: CASSWTSGAYEQYF
abundance: many
j_gene: TRBJ2-7
d_gene: TRBD2
v_gene: TRBV2

CDR3nt: TGTGCCAGCAGGGGGGGGACTAGCCAAAACACCGGGGAGCTGTTTTTT
CDR3aa: CASRGGTSQNTGELFF
abundance: many
j_gene: TRBJ2-2
d_gene: TRBD2
v_gene: TRBV12-3/TRBV12-4

CDR3nt: TGTGCCAGTAGTGCGCTGACAGGGGACGCTAACTATGGCTACACCTTC
CDR3aa: CASSALTGDANYGYTF
abundance: few
j_gene: TRBJ1-2
d_gene: TRBD1
v_gene: TRBV19

CDR3nt: TGTGCCAGCAGCCAATCTAGCGGGAGCACCGGGGAGCTGTTTTTT
CDR3aa: CASSQSSGSTGELFF
abundance: few
j_gene: TRBJ2-2
d_gene: TRBD2
v_gene: TRBV7-2

CDR3nt: TGTGCCATCAGTGACCAGACAGGCCCGGCGACCTATGGCTACACCTTC
CDR3aa: CAISDQTGPATYGYTF
abundance: few
j_gene: TRBJ1-2
d_gene: .
v_gene: TRBV10-3

CDR3nt: TGCAGTGCCCGACGGAACTATGGCTACACCTTC
CDR3aa: CSARRNYGYTF
abundance: many
j_gene: TRBJ1-2
d_gene: .
v_gene: TRBV20-1

CDR3nt: TGCAGTGCTAACAGGGGGAACAATGAGCAGTTCTTC
CDR3aa: CSANRGNNEQFF
abundance: .
j_gene: TRBJ2-1
d_gene: TRBD1
v_gene: TRBV20-1

CDR3nt: TGTGCCAGCAGTATCAACTATGGCTACACCTTC
CDR3aa: CASSINYGYTF
abundance: many
j_gene: TRBJ1-2
d_gene: .
v_gene: TRBV28

CDR3nt: TGTGCCAGCAGCGTAGGTCAGCGGAGATACAATGAGCAGTTCTTC
CDR3aa: CASSVGQRRYNEQFF
abundance: many
j_gene: TRBJ2-1
d_gene: .
v_gene: TRBV9

CDR3nt: TGTGCCAGCCAACGCAGGGGGAATAATGAAAAACTGTTTTTT
CDR3aa: CASQRRGNNEKLFF
abundance: once
j_gene: TRBJ1-4
d_gene: TRBD1
v_gene: TRBV2

CDR3nt: TGTGCCACCAGTGCTAGCGACTACAATGAGCAGTTCTTC
CDR3aa: CATSASDYNEQFF
abundance: few
j_gene: TRBJ2-1
d_gene: .
v_gene: TRBV24-1

CDR3nt: TGCAGCGTTGAAGTACTAGCGGGGGACAATGAGCAGTTCTTC
CDR3aa: CSVEVLAGDNEQFF
abundance: many
j_gene: TRBJ2-1
d_gene: TRBD2
v_gene: TRBV29-1

CDR3nt: TGTGCCAGCACAAAGGGTGGAAACACCATATATTTT
CDR3aa: CASTKGGNTIYF
abundance: .
j_gene: TRBJ1-3
d_gene: .
v_gene: TRBV12-3/TRBV12-4

CDR3nt: TGTGCCAGCAGCTTAGATGGGACAGGGGGCTCCTACAATGAGCAGTTCTTC
CDR3aa: CASSLDGTGGSYNEQFF
abundance: many
j_gene: TRBJ2-1
d_gene: TRBD1
v_gene: TRBV11-3

CDR3nt: TGTGCCCGGTCAGAGGGAGGGCCGTCTGGCAATGAGCAGTTCTTC
CDR3aa: CARSEGGPSGNEQFF
abundance: .
j_gene: TRBJ2-1
d_gene: TRBD2
v_gene: TRBV30

CDR3nt: TGTGCCAGTAGCCCCCCTAAACTAGCGGGAGTTACGAGGGAGCAGTACTTC
CDR3aa: CASSPPKLAGVTREQYF
abundance: many
j_gene: TRBJ2-7
d_gene: TRBD2
v_gene: TRBV19

CDR3nt: TGCAGCGTTGAACTAGCGGGCCCCCAACAAGAGACCCAGTACTTC
CDR3aa: CSVELAGPQQETQYF
abundance: few
j_gene: TRBJ2-5
d_gene: TRBD2
v_gene: TRBV29-1

CDR3nt: TGTGCCAGCAGCCCCACCCGTTCGGGGACCCAGTACTTC
CDR3aa: CASSPTRSGTQYF
abundance: many
j_gene: TRBJ2-5
d_gene: .
v_gene: TRBV12-3/TRBV12-4

CDR3nt: TGTGCCAGCAGCCCCAGAGGGCTCAGGGGCAGGGAGACCCAGTACTTC
CDR3aa: CASSPRGLRGRETQYF
abundance: many
j_gene: TRBJ2-5
d_gene: .
v_gene: TRBV3-1

CDR3nt: TGCAGTGCTAGCGGTTTATCGGATGAGCAGTTCTTC
CDR3aa: CSASGLSDEQFF
abundance: few
j_gene: TRBJ2-1
d_gene: .
v_gene: TRBV20-1

CDR3nt: TGTGCCAGCAGCGTATCAACGGTCCCTAACTATGGCTACACCTTC
CDR3aa: CASSVSTVPNYGYTF
abundance: few
j_gene: TRBJ1-2
d_gene: .
v_gene: TRBV9

CDR3nt: TGCAGTGCTACGTCCGGGACAGGTCTCTACGAGCAGTACTTC
CDR3aa: CSATSGTGLYEQYF
abundance: few
j_gene: TRBJ2-7
d_gene: TRBD1
v_gene: TRBV20-1

CDR3nt: TGTGCCAGCAGTGTGGATTACGAGCAGTACTTC
CDR3aa: CASSVDYEQYF
abundance: many
j_gene: TRBJ2-7
d_gene: .
v_gene: TRBV2

CDR3nt: TGTGCCAGCAGCCAAGATTACAGGGGCAGGTATTCACCCCTCCACTTT
CDR3aa: CASSQDYRGRYSPLHF
abundance: many
j_gene: TRBJ1-6
d_gene: TRBD1
v_gene: TRBV3-1

CDR3nt: TGTGCCAGCAGCTGGGACCTACAGCTGAACACTGAAGCTTTCTTT
CDR3aa: CASSWDLQLNTEAFF
abundance: many
j_gene: TRBJ1-1
d_gene: .
v_gene: TRBV5-6

CDR3nt: TGTGCCACCGCGGGGGGCACCACCTCCTACAATGAGCAGTTCTTC
CDR3aa: CATAGGTTSYNEQFF
abundance: many
j_gene: TRBJ2-1
d_gene: TRBD2
v_gene: TRBV24-1

CDR3nt: TGTGCCAGCAGACCTCGGGACGGAAATTCACCCCCCCACTTT
CDR3aa: CASRPRDGNSPPHF
abundance: .
j_gene: TRBJ1-6
d_gene: .
v_gene: TRBV6-2/TRBV6-3

CDR3nt: TGTGCCAGCACCCTTTATAAGGTAGCGCGAGATACGCAGTATTTT
CDR3aa: CASTLYKVARDTQYF
abundance: many
j_gene: TRBJ2-3
d_gene: .
v_gene: TRBV28

CDR3nt: TGTGCCAGCAGTTGGGGCGGGGAGTACACTGAAGCTTTCTTT
CDR3aa: CASSWGGEYTEAFF
abundance: many
j_gene: TRBJ1-1
d_gene: .
v_gene: TRBV28